The 20 T cell receptor beta chains reported below all come from one sample, sequenced in a study of blood T cell repertoires in COVID-19. Assay: immunoSEQ multiplex PCR; the TCRdb copy retains only in-frame clones and omits some. Altogether roughly 170,000 clones are present, around 80% being singletons, with the ten largest covering 5.5% to 7.5%. The sample consisted of peripheral blood. The source is a human donor in a cohort sampled during active COVID-19.

V usage is TRBV7-6 and J usage is TRBJ2-3; 12 nucleotides align to TRBD2. The CDR3 length is 16 residues. Losses at the gene ends were 3 bases for V and 5 bases for J; bases not matched to a gene: 6. Germline V gives CDR1 SGHVS, CDR2 FNYEAQ. The CDR3 DNA reads as TGTGCCAGCAGCTTTGGGAGGACTAGCGGGGTAGATACGCAGTATTTT. Encoded protein: CASSFGRTSGVDTQYF.

V gene TRBV29-1 combines with J gene TRBJ2-7; no clear D. The CDR3 has 11 amino acids. Germline-derived CDR1 and CDR2 are SQVTM and ANQGSEA. Deletions cut 2 bases from V and 2 bases from J, with 4 bases between. The CDR3 DNA follows: TGCAGCGTTGAACAGACCTACGAGCAGTACTTC. Translating gives CSVEQTYEQYF.

The chain recombines TRBV5-6 with TRBJ2-7, with D tentatively TRBD1 (6 bases). Trimming took off 6 bases at V and 0 bases at J, with 10 bases between the two ends. CDR1 SGHDT and CDR2 YYEEEE come from the germline V gene. CDR3 size: 13 residues. CDR3 nucleotide sequence: TGTGCCAGCAACCGGGACATCTCCTACGAGCAGTACTTC. As protein: CASNRDISYEQYF.

The chain is built from TRBV5-6 and TRBJ1-1; the D is unclear. Germline V gene data show CDR1 as SGHDT and CDR2 as YYEEEE. This CDR3 contains 14 residues. The CDR3 nucleotides read TGTGCTCGCAGCTCCGGGAATATGAACACTGAAGCTTTCTTT. This encodes CARSSGNMNTEAFF.

This chain joins TRBV3-1 (or the pseudogene TRBV3-2) and TRBJ1-1, with 8 positions matching TRBD1. The germline gives CDR1 LGHDT, CDR2 YNNKEL (reference sequence). The length of the CDR3 is 16 residues. V gave up 4 bases and J gave up 0 bases; unmatched junction bases: 7. The CDR3 nucleotides read TGTGCCAGCAGCCTAGACAGGGGTGTCCTGAACACTGAAGCTTTCTTT. Translated: CASSLDRGVLNTEAFF.

The table lists this clone with a count of one. This chain uses TRBV10-2 with TRBJ2-7, with 11 bases matching TRBD2. Germline V gives CDR1 WSHSY, CDR2 SAAADI. This CDR3 comprises 17 residues. Trimming at V came to 6 bases and at J to 3 bases, leaving 13 bases not matched to a gene. The CDR3 here is CASRISGGAMGGYEQYF. Here the CDR3 DNA reads TGCGCCAGCAGGATTAGCGGGGGGGCTATGGGTGGCTACGAGCAGTACTTC.

This chain uses TRBV6-5 with TRBJ1-6; 7 bases map to TRBD1. Unmatched junction bases numbered 10, after V lost 8 bases and J lost 6 bases. CDR3 length: 15 residues. The germline CDR1 and CDR2 sequences are MNHEY and SVGAGI. The CDR3 loop reads CASYPGQFPNSPLHF. CDR3 in DNA: TGTGCCAGCTATCCGGGACAGTTCCCTAATTCACCCCTCCACTTT.

The rearrangement links TRBV6-5 to TRBJ1-5, with D perhaps TRBD1 (5 bases). The CDR3 is 15 residues long. V lost 0 bases and J lost 6, with 12 bases in between. In germline, CDR1 is MNHEY, CDR2 SVGAGI. DNA for the CDR3: TGTGCCAGCAGTTACTCGAAGGACATCGGTCAGCCCCAGCATTTT. It specifies CASSYSKDIGQPQHF.

This sequence joins TRBV11-2 and TRBJ2-5, with TRBD1 as a possible D gene (6 bases). The CDR3 length is 13 residues. Germline lookup yields CDR1 SGHAT and CDR2 FQNNGV. V gave up 6 bases and J gave up 5 bases, with 13 bases separating them. The CDR3 DNA sequence: TGTGCCAGCAGTCAGGGGATTCGCGAGACCCAGTACTTC. Its protein is CASSQGIRETQYF.

The chain is built from TRBV2 and TRBJ2-7; 7 bases match TRBD1. The trim removed 4 bases at V and 1 base at J, leaving 7 bases unmatched. The CDR3 loop spans 15 amino acids. Germline V gives CDR1 SNHLY, CDR2 FYNNEI. The CDR3 spells CASSGGQRSSYEQYF. For the CDR3, the DNA is TGTGCCAGCAGTGGGGGACAGAGGTCGTCCTACGAGCAGTACTTC.

The chain employs TRBV10-3 and TRBJ2-7, with 8 bases identical to TRBD1. The germline V gene has CDR1 ENHRY and CDR2 SYGVKD. The V segment lost 6 bases and the J segment 2 bases; nucleotides outside the gene matches: 0. This CDR3 spans 12 amino acids. CDR3 sequence reads: CAIRTGAYEQYF. The CDR3 coding sequence is TGTGCCATCAGGACAGGGGCCTACGAGCAGTACTTC.

This chain uses TRBV29-1 with TRBJ2-5; possible D gene TRBD2, 6 bases. The CDR3 spans 12 residues. CDR1 is SQVTM and CDR2 is ANQGSEA in the germline V gene. V was shortened by 7 bases and J by 5 bases, with 14 bases between the two germline ends. The CDR3 reads CSAPGLSETQYF. CDR3 DNA sequence: TGCAGCGCCCCGGGACTTTCGGAGACCCAGTACTTC.

The rearrangement uses TRBV27 and TRBJ2-6, with D perhaps TRBD1 (6 bases). Germline CDR1 reads MNHEY; CDR2 reads SMNVEV (reference sequence). The CDR3 spans 16 residues. The V end was cut by 4 bases, the J end by 0 bases, with 10 bases between. The DNA of the CDR3 is TGTGCCAGCAGTTCCTACAGGGTCTCTGGGGCCAACGTCCTGACTTTC. Protein sequence: CASSSYRVSGANVLTF.

The J gene is TRBJ2-1, the V gene TRBV24-1; D is perhaps TRBD2 (5 bases). V was trimmed by 5 bases and J by 3 bases, leaving 13 bases between them. The germline V gene encodes CDR1 KGHDR and CDR2 SFDVKD. The CDR3 has 15 amino acids. CDR3 sequence (DNA): TGTGCCACCAGTGGGGCTGGGAGTGACTACAATGAGCAGTTCTTC. This gives the protein CATSGAGSDYNEQFF.

The chain links TRBV5-1 to TRBJ1-6; D is unclear. Germline-derived CDR1 and CDR2 are SGHRS and YFSETQ. The CDR3 is 16 amino acids. V lost 5 bases, J lost 9 bases, and 21 bases lay in between. CDR3 DNA sequence: TGCGCCAGCAGTCCGGCGGGGATACTAGAGGGTTCACCCCTCCACTTT. Protein: CASSPAGILEGSPLHF. Based on the CDR3 plus reference TRBV5-1 and TRBJ1-6, the full variable domain is KAGVTQTPRYLIKTRGQQVTLSCSPISGHRSVSWYQQTPGQGLQFLFEYFSETQRNKGNFPGRFSGRQFSNSRSEMNVSTLELGDSALYLCASSPAGILEGSPLHFGNGTRLTVT.

The chain combines TRBV5-6 with TRBJ1-5, with a weak D call TRBD1 (6 bases). CDR3 length: 17 amino acids. V was clipped by 0 bases and J by 2 bases, with 15 bases between them. Germline V gene sequence: CDR1 SGHDT, CDR2 YYEEEE. CDR3 sequence reads: CASSLGGPGQRNQPQHF. CDR3 in DNA: TGTGCCAGCAGCTTGGGGGGCCCGGGACAACGCAATCAGCCCCAGCATTTT.

The rearrangement joins TRBV6-5 to TRBJ1-4; D is perhaps TRBD1 (6 bases). Germline CDR1 and CDR2: MNHEY and SVGAGI. The CDR3 length is 15 residues. With 0 bases removed from V and 5 bases from J, the gap between germline ends came to 10 bases. In DNA, the CDR3 is TGTGCCAGCAGTTACTCGGGGGCCCGAAATGAAAAACTGTTTTTT. It is translated as CASSYSGARNEKLFF.

The chain recombines TRBV7-8 with TRBJ1-1; 8 nucleotides match TRBD1. Per the germline V gene, CDR1 is SGHVS and CDR2 is FQNEAQ. The CDR3 length is 15 residues. With V trimmed by 1 base and J by 0 bases, 1 base remained unmatched. CDR3 residues: CASSLGTGLNTEAFF. In DNA, the CDR3 is TGTGCCAGCAGCTTAGGGACAGGGTTGAACACTGAAGCTTTCTTT.

The genes are TRBV5-3 and TRBJ1-2; D uncertain. TRBV5-3 is filed as an ORF, its function uncertain. This CDR3 region has 14 residues. Trimming left V 2 bases short and J 2 bases short, with 10 bases between. DNA of the CDR3: TGTGCCAGAAGCTTATCCCGAGAGAACTATGGCTACACCTTC. Translation gives CARSLSRENYGYTF.

This chain joins TRBV30 and TRBJ1-1; maybe TRBD1 (6 bases). The germline V gene has CDR1 GTSNPN and CDR2 SVGIG (reference sequence). The V gene lost 3 bases and the J gene lost 4 bases, with 21 bases spanning the gap. The CDR3 is made up of 16 amino acids. CDR3 bases: TGTGCCTGGAGCCGCAGGGGCCGGGCTTTGGGCACTGAAGCTTTCTTT. Its protein is CAWSRRGRALGTEAFF.